A single sample is the source of the 14 T cell receptor beta chains below, sequenced in a study of blood T cell repertoires in COVID-19. The method was immunoSEQ multiplex PCR; TCRdb's version includes in-frame clones alone and lacks a portion of them. The table records about 160,000 clones, 80% to 85% of them present only once. The sequenced material came from peripheral blood. All receptors derive from a woman at least 80 years old with active or convalescent COVID-19.

The rearrangement joins TRBV5-5 to TRBJ1-1; 10 nucleotides agree with TRBD1. The CDR3 is made up of 15 amino acids. V lost 0 bases and J lost 4; bases outside the gene matches: 3. The germline V gene encodes CDR1 SGHKS and CDR2 YYEKEE (reference sequence). In DNA form, the CDR3 reads TGTGCCAGCAGCTTGGGACAGGGGGCGTTCACTGAAGCTTTCTTT. Amino acids: CASSLGQGAFTEAFF.

This clone was counted once. The rearrangement links TRBV25-1 to TRBJ1-4; perhaps TRBD1 as D (5 bases). With 3 bases removed from V and 0 bases from J, the gap between germline ends came to 8 bases. The CDR3 is 15 residues long. Germline V gives CDR1 MGHDK, CDR2 SYGVNS. CDR3 in amino acids: CASSEAGATNEKLFF. The CDR3 bases are TGTGCCAGCAGTGAGGCGGGGGCAACTAATGAAAAACTGTTTTTT.

The chain employs TRBV5-4 and TRBJ2-1, with a possible D match to TRBD2 (7 bases). The germline V gene encodes CDR1 SGHNT and CDR2 YYREEE (reference sequence). The CDR3 extends over 15 amino acids. Trimming took 1 base from V and 5 from J, leaving 13 bases between them. The CDR3 nucleotides read TGTGCCAGCAGCTTGTGGGGGGGCCTTAACAATGAGCAGTTCTTC. This encodes CASSLWGGLNNEQFF. The full variable domain, its missing parts supplied by reference TRBV5-4 and TRBJ2-1, is ETGVTQSPTHLIKTRGQQVTLRCSSQSGHNTVSWYQQALGQGPQFIFQYYREEENGRGNFPPRFSGLQFPNYSSELNVNALELDDSALYLCASSLWGGLNNEQFFGPGTRLTVL.

This chain connects TRBV19 to TRBJ2-3; D uncertain. CDR1 LNHDA and CDR2 SQIVND come from the germline V gene (reference sequence). This CDR3 contains 13 residues. Trimming left V 3 bases short and J 4 bases short, with 8 bases between. The CDR3 loop is CASSIQYSDTQYF. The CDR3 nucleotides read TGTGCCAGTAGTATCCAGTATTCAGATACGCAGTATTTT.

The genes are TRBV28 and TRBJ2-7; 7 nucleotides agree with TRBD2. The trim removed 4 bases at V and 4 bases at J, leaving 13 bases unmatched. The CDR3 extends over 16 amino acids. Germline CDR1 reads MDHEN; CDR2 reads SYDVKM. The CDR3 DNA is TGTGCCAGCAGTTCCCCCGTGGCGGGGGTGTTGTACGAGCAGTACTTC. It codes for CASSSPVAGVLYEQYF.

The count of this clone is one. The chain employs TRBV6-5 and TRBJ2-3; unclear D gene. V lost 6 bases to trimming and J lost 1 base, with 11 bases between them. The germline V gene encodes CDR1 MNHEY and CDR2 SVGAGI. The CDR3 contains 14 residues. The CDR3 spells CASRQFIRTDTQYF. The CDR3 DNA reads TGTGCCAGCAGGCAGTTTATTCGCACAGATACGCAGTATTTT.

V is TRBV2 and J is TRBJ1-2, with unresolved D. This CDR3 is 11 amino acids long. Deletions cut 6 bases from V and 5 bases from J, with 7 bases between. Germline CDR1 is SNHLY and CDR2 is FYNNEI. The CDR3 nucleotides read TGTGCCAGCAGACGCGGGTATGGCTACACCTTC. Encoded protein: CASRRGYGYTF.

The chain has TRBV5-6 and TRBJ2-2; 7 bases are shared with TRBD1. Germline V gene lookup returns CDR1 SGHDT and CDR2 YYEEEE. The length of the CDR3 is 16 residues. J lost 6 bases, V lost 4 bases, and 12 bases had no gene match. The CDR3 sequence is CASSLDDRVFAGELFF. DNA for the CDR3: TGTGCCAGCAGCCTGGATGACAGGGTGTTTGCCGGGGAGCTGTTTTTT.

V and J are TRBV6-5 and TRBJ2-7, with 7 bases identical to TRBD1. CDR1 and CDR2 (germline): MNHEY, SVGAGI. V dropped 2 bases and J dropped 1; count of bases not matched to a gene: 2. The CDR3 is 14 amino acids. CDR3 DNA sequence: TGTGCCAGCAGTTACGCGGACAGGTCCTACGAGCAGTACTTC. It encodes CASSYADRSYEQYF.

The rearrangement joins TRBV19 to TRBJ1-4; a weak D match, TRBD1 (5 bases). The CDR3 loop spans 14 amino acids. Germline CDR1 is LNHDA and CDR2 is SQIVND (reference sequence). Trimming took off 4 bases at V and 7 bases at J, with 13 bases between the two ends. Here the CDR3 DNA reads TGTGCCAGTAGTACGGACACGGTAGTTGAAAAACTGTTTTTT. It translates to CASSTDTVVEKLFF.

This sequence joins TRBV3-1 (or the pseudogene TRBV3-2) and TRBJ1-2; no reliable D call. Germline CDR1 and CDR2: LGHDT and YNNKEL (reference sequence). V dropped 4 bases and J dropped 5 bases, with 11 bases sitting between them. This CDR3 has 13 amino acids. Here the CDR3 reads CASSPKETYGYTF. CDR3 in DNA: TGTGCCAGCAGCCCTAAGGAGACTTATGGCTACACCTTC.

V and J are TRBV3-1 (or the pseudogene TRBV3-2) and TRBJ1-1; 7 bases map to TRBD1. This CDR3 region has 13 residues. Germline assignment: CDR1 LGHDT and CDR2 YNNKEL (reference sequence). The ends lost 8 bases at V and 2 bases at J; junction bases unmatched: 5. In DNA form, the CDR3 reads TGTGCCAGCCGCGGGACAGACAACACTGAAGCTTTCTTT. Translating it yields CASRGTDNTEAFF.

This chain links TRBV7-2 with TRBJ1-6; TRBD1 matches 10 bases. CDR1 SGHTA and CDR2 FQGNSA come from the germline V gene. The CDR3 has 17 residues. V lost 6 bases, J lost 5 bases, and 10 bases stayed unmatched. CDR3 amino acids: CASSFRPGQGNNSPLHF. In nucleotides, the CDR3 is TGTGCCAGCAGTTTTCGCCCGGGACAGGGGAATAATTCACCCCTCCACTTT.

The chain uses TRBV6-2 or TRBV6-3 and TRBJ1-2; possible D gene TRBD1, 6 bases. CDR1 and CDR2 (germline): MNHEY, SVGEGT. Trimming left V 4 bases short and J 3 bases short, with 15 bases between. The CDR3 is made up of 15 amino acids. CDR3 loop: CASSWAGAAYYGYTF. In DNA, the CDR3 is TGTGCCAGCAGTTGGGCAGGGGCGGCCTACTATGGCTACACCTTC.